The 18 T cell receptor beta chains presented below share a single source sample, sequenced in a study of blood T cell repertoires in COVID-19. Here immunoSEQ multiplex PCR was the method, and the copy in TCRdb shows in-frame clones only, minus some. The sample gives 330,000 or so clones, roughly nine tenths of which show up once; just under 4% is in the top ten. The specimen was peripheral blood. These receptors were obtained from a woman aged 60-75 years with COVID-19, enrolled during active disease.

A few counts support this clone. The genes are TRBV9 and TRBJ1-1; TRBD1 might be the D (5 bases). Germline assignment: CDR1 SGDLS and CDR2 YYNGEE. The CDR3 spans 15 residues. V dropped 0 bases and J dropped 1 base, with 10 bases sitting between them. DNA of the CDR3: TGTGCCAGCAGCGTAGAGGTGGGGCCGAACACTGAAGCTTTCTTT. Translation: CASSVEVGPNTEAFF.

The chain has TRBV3-1 (or the pseudogene TRBV3-2) and TRBJ2-3; 11 nucleotides match TRBD2. Germline values: CDR1 LGHDT, CDR2 YNNKEL (reference sequence). This CDR3 has 16 amino acids. Losses at the gene ends were 0 bases for V and 7 bases for J; bases not matched to a gene: 6. The DNA of the CDR3 is TGTGCCAGCAGCCAAGAGCTAGCGGGGGGCGGAAATACGCAGTATTTT. This sequence encodes CASSQELAGGGNTQYF.

This sequence joins TRBV6-5 and TRBJ1-1, with a tentative D call TRBD1 (5 bases). The germline CDR1 and CDR2 sequences are MNHEY and SVGAGI. With 2 bases removed from V and 4 bases from J, the gap between germline ends came to 11 bases. The CDR3 has 14 amino acids. The CDR3 bases are TGTGCCAGCAGTTACGCCCGGGGGAGCACTGAAGCTTTCTTT. Residues: CASSYARGSTEAFF.

The chain recombines TRBV19 with TRBJ2-1, with 7 bases aligning to TRBD1. CDR3 length equals 14 residues. After removal of 4 bases from V and 6 bases from J, the junction contained 6 bases not matched to a gene. Germline CDR1 LNHDA, CDR2 SQIVND (reference sequence). The CDR3 protein is CASSRGTVLNEQFF. The CDR3 DNA is TGTGCCAGTAGTAGGGGGACAGTTCTCAATGAGCAGTTCTTC.

This rearrangement joins TRBV28 to TRBJ1-2; TRBD1 matches at 8 bases. The CDR3 extends over 17 amino acids. With V trimmed by 6 bases and J by 4 bases, 16 bases remained unmatched. The germline V gene encodes CDR1 MDHEN and CDR2 SYDVKM. CDR3 sequence: CASSPWPAGGWSYGYTF. The CDR3 DNA is TGTGCCAGCAGCCCCTGGCCGGCAGGGGGCTGGAGCTATGGCTACACCTTC.

The rearrangement links TRBV18 to TRBJ2-6; maybe TRBD2 (5 bases). The CDR3 sequence is 16 residues long. V was trimmed by 3 bases and J by 1 base, leaving 10 bases between them. Looked up from germline, CDR1 is KGHSH and CDR2 is LQKENI. Here the CDR3 DNA reads TGTGCCAGCTCACCCTCGAGAGGGTCTGGGGCCAACGTCCTGACTTTC. This encodes CASSPSRGSGANVLTF. Full variable domain (missing parts from reference TRBV18 and TRBJ2-6): NAGVMQNPRHLVRRRGQEARLRCSPMKGHSHVYWYRQLPEEGLKFMVYLQKENIIDESGMPKERFSAEFPKEGPSILRIQQVVRGDSAAYFCASSPSRGSGANVLTFGAGSRLTVL.

The table lists this clone with a count of one. V is TRBV27 and J is TRBJ1-1; 8 bases agree with TRBD1. Trimming at V came to 8 bases and at J to 3 bases, leaving 8 bases not matched to a gene. The length of the CDR3 is 14 residues. Germline CDR1 MNHEY, CDR2 SMNVEV (reference sequence). The CDR3 DNA sequence: TGTGCCAGCGGAATCCAGGGGGCCCACACTGAAGCTTTCTTT. Translating it yields CASGIQGAHTEAFF.

As DNA, the CDR3 is TGTGCCAGTAGTAGGCGGAATGAAAAACTGTTTTTT. As protein: CASSRRNEKLFF. This chain links TRBV19 with TRBJ1-4; no definite D call. Germline CDR1 and CDR2: LNHDA and SQIVND (reference sequence). V was pared by 4 bases and J by 5 bases, with 5 bases between. The CDR3 runs 12 residues. The variable domain in full, with the rest retrieved from reference TRBV19 and TRBJ1-4, is DGGITQSPKYLFRKEGQNVTLSCEQNLNHDAMYWYRQDPGQGLRLIYYSQIVNDFQKGDIAEGYSVSREKKESFPLTVTSAQKNPTAFYLCASSRRNEKLFFGSGTQLSVL.

The chain combines TRBV9 with TRBJ1-6; D is possibly TRBD1 (6 bases). Germline V gene data show CDR1 as SGDLS and CDR2 as YYNGEE. The CDR3 extends over 15 amino acids. Trimming stripped 2 bases from V and 5 bases from J, with 11 bases between. The CDR3 nucleotides are TGTGCCAGCAGCGTGTTACAGGGAGATAATTCACCCCTCCACTTT. It encodes CASSVLQGDNSPLHF.

V is TRBV6-5 and J is TRBJ1-1; 10 nucleotides align to TRBD1. With 11 bases clipped from V and 2 bases from J, the junction kept 11 bases outside the gene matches. There are 15 residues in the CDR3. Germline V lookup: CDR1 MNHEY, CDR2 SVGAGI. The CDR3, as DNA: TGTGCCTGCCAAACGGGACAGGGGATAAACACTGAAGCTTTCTTT. Protein sequence: CACQTGQGINTEAFF.

The chain's CDR3 is CASSLGQGALNNQPQHF. CDR3 sequence (DNA): TGTGCCAGCAGCCTAGGACAGGGGGCGCTTAACAATCAGCCCCAGCATTTT. The chain has TRBV5-5 and TRBJ1-5, with 11 bases lining up with TRBD1. The CDR3 has 17 amino acids. V shed 4 bases and J 3 bases; nucleotides not matched to a gene: 9. Germline assignment: CDR1 SGHKS and CDR2 YYEKEE (reference sequence).

The V gene is TRBV2, the J gene TRBJ2-5; no firm D call. Germline CDR1 is SNHLY and CDR2 is FYNNEI. There are 12 residues in the CDR3. Trimming cost V 5 bases and J 5 bases, with 9 bases left between them. This chain's CDR3 is CASSSAPETQYF. CDR3 nucleotides: TGTGCCAGCAGTAGCGCGCCCGAGACCCAGTACTTC.

The chain employs TRBV6-5 and TRBJ1-1; a weak D match, TRBD1 (6 bases). The CDR3 runs 14 residues. V was cut by 6 bases and J by 3 bases, with 14 bases left in between. Germline CDR1 reads MNHEY; CDR2 reads SVGAGI. In DNA, the CDR3 is TGTGCCAGCAGCCGATACAGGGATTACACTGAAGCTTTCTTT. It is translated as CASSRYRDYTEAFF.

V and J are TRBV18 and TRBJ2-1, with 7 nucleotides matching TRBD1. The germline CDR1 and CDR2 sequences are KGHSH and LQKENI. The CDR3 spans 18 residues. J gave up 3 bases and V 3 bases, and 14 bases lay outside the gene matches. In DNA, the CDR3 is TGTGCCAGCTCACCCCGTGCCGCCGACAGGGCTTACTACAATGAGCAGTTCTTC. This translates into CASSPRAADRAYYNEQFF.

Only one count was recorded for this clone. The genes are TRBV11-3 and TRBJ2-3; TRBD2 agrees at 8 bases. The CDR3 has 13 residues. The V gene end was trimmed by 5 bases and the J gene end by 6 bases; junction bases not matched to a gene: 4. Germline values: CDR1 SGHNT, CDR2 YENEEA. CDR3 in amino acids: CASSHSGIDTQYF. CDR3 bases: TGTGCCAGCAGCCATAGCGGGATCGATACGCAGTATTTT.

Only one count was recorded for this clone. The gene calls are TRBV30 and TRBJ1-3; the D is unclear. V lost 8 bases and J lost 0, with 11 bases in between. The CDR3 spans 13 residues. CDR1 GTSNPN and CDR2 SVGIG come from the germline V gene (reference sequence). The CDR3 spells CARTRSSGNTIYF. CDR3 coding DNA: TGTGCCCGTACCCGGAGCTCTGGAAACACCATATATTTT.

The V call is TRBV2, the J call TRBJ1-6; unclear D gene. This CDR3 region has 13 residues. The V end was cut by 8 bases, the J end by 7 bases, with 12 bases between. Germline CDR1 SNHLY, CDR2 FYNNEI. This CDR3 is CASSPSGNSPLHF. The CDR3 DNA reads as TGTGCCAGCTCCCCGTCAGGCAATTCACCCCTCCACTTT. Looking up the rest from reference TRBV2 and TRBJ1-6 gives the full variable domain: EPEVTQTPSHQVTQMGQEVILRCVPISNHLYFYWYRQILGQKVEFLVSFYNNEISEKSEIFDDQFSVERPDGSNFTLKIRSTKLEDSAMYFCASSPSGNSPLHFGNGTRLTVT.

The chain carries TRBV5-1 and TRBJ2-5; 7 nucleotides align to TRBD1. The CDR3 consists of 14 residues. Per the germline V gene, CDR1 is SGHRS and CDR2 is YFSETQ. After removal of 0 bases from V and 3 bases from J, the junction contained 2 bases not matched to a gene. Written as DNA, the CDR3 is TGCGCCAGCAGCTTGGGACAGGGAAAAGAGACCCAGTACTTC. It yields the protein CASSLGQGKETQYF.